These 4 T cell receptor beta chains share one sample of origin, sequenced in a study of T cell repertoires and leukemia-associated antigens. The antigens for these receptors are not known. TCRdb re-derived calls from the 5' RACE reads in MiXCR, one entry per CDR3 protein. The data contain 11,000 or so distinct CDR3 sequences, less than 45% of them singletons. Input material: CD3+ T cells sorted from blood and cultured. All receptors come from a female donor in good health.

In DNA, the CDR3 is TGTGCCAGCAGCGGTCATGGACAGGGGACCACTGAAGCTTTCTTT. This translates into CASSGHGQGTTEAFF. The rearrangement uses TRBV9 and TRBJ1-1; 9 nucleotides agree with TRBD1. CDR3 size: 15 residues. V lost 3 bases to trimming and J lost 4 bases; unmatched junction nucleotides: 7. From germline, CDR1 is SGDLS and CDR2 YYNGEE.

This clonotype was seen more than once but under ten times. The gene calls are TRBV20-1 and TRBJ2-7; 11 bases align to TRBD2. The V gene's germline CDR1 is DFQATT and CDR2 SNEGSKA (reference sequence). The CDR3 consists of 15 residues. V lost 0 bases and J lost 1; bases outside the gene matches: 2. CDR3 region: CSAREGLAGSYEQYF. In nucleotides, the CDR3 is TGCAGTGCTAGAGAAGGACTAGCGGGTTCCTACGAGCAGTACTTC.

This clonotype ranks as medium-sized. The chain combines TRBV11-3 with TRBJ2-1; 10 bases align to TRBD2. V dropped 4 bases and J dropped 2; count of bases not matched to a gene: 11. Per germline, CDR1 SGHNT and CDR2 YENEEA. The CDR3 length is 18 residues. This CDR3 is CASSSFLAGESPYNEQFF. CDR3 nucleotides: TGTGCCAGCAGCTCCTTCCTAGCGGGAGAGTCGCCCTACAATGAGCAGTTCTTC.

In this sample, this clonotype turned up many times. The gene calls are TRBV2 and TRBJ2-4; the D is unclear. The germline V and J ends were trimmed by 1 base and 0 bases, with 10 bases remaining between them. The V gene's germline CDR1 is SNHLY and CDR2 FYNNEI. The length of the CDR3 is 16 residues. The CDR3 nucleotides are TGTGCCAGCAGTGAAGAGGCGATCCTAGCCAAAAACATTCAGTACTTC. It is translated as CASSEEAILAKNIQYF.